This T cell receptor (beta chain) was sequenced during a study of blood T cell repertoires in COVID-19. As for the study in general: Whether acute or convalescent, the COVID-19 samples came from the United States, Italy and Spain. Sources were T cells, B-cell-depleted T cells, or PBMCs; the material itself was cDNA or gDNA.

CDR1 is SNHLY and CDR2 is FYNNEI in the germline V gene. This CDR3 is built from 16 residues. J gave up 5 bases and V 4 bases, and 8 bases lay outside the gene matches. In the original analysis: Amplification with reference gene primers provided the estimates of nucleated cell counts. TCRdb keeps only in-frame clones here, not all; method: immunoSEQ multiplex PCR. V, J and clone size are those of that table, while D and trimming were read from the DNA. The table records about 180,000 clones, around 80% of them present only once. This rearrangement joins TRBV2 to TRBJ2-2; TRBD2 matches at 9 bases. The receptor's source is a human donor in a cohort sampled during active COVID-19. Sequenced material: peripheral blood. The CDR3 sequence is CASSVSRGGRTGELFF. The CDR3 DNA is TGTGCCAGCAGTGTATCGCGGGGGGGCAGGACCGGGGAGCTGTTTTTT.